This TCR beta chain came from a study of blood T cells in healthy people across ages. The draw of peripheral blood yielded ten milliliters from each donor. Regarding this clonotype: Its matching antigen is unknown.

This CDR3 region has 13 residues. V trimming: 5 bases; J trimming: 7 bases; junction bases outside the gene matches: 4. Germline CDR1 is SNHLY and CDR2 is FYNNEI. It was with a sample-barcoded 5' primer and a J-beta primer mix that a second PCR of roughly 7 to 12 cycles was run. MiXCR, run by TCRdb on the 5' RACE reads, gives a single entry per CDR3 protein. The repertoire holds approximately 600,000 distinct CDR3 sequences, with about 53% as singletons. Study findings and constraints: Higher diversity and more naive CD4+ cells were features of long-lived donors, compared to aged donors. Donor CMV status, an unknown factor, possibly confounded changes in expanded clonotypes.

This chain links TRBV2 with TRBJ2-1; 8 bases agree with TRBD1. Sequencing was done on a sample of blood. This clonotype originated in a man aged 55 to 70 in good health. The DNA of the CDR3 is TGTGCCAGCAGTACCAGACAGGGGAATGAGCAGTTCTTC. Translation: CASSTRQGNEQFF.